One sample yielded the 32 T cell receptor beta chains listed below, sequenced in a study of radiation and T cells in renal cell carcinoma. Here immunoSEQ multiplex PCR was the method, and the copy in TCRdb shows in-frame clones only, minus some. The data show over 30,000 clones, with more than 65% seen just once and 25% to 40% held by the top ten. Specified time point: blood 4 weeks post-SBRT, at nephrectomy. The sample's treatment: 15 Gy SBRT to primary tumor, nephrectomy 4 weeks later. Specimen: blood, collected from a patient whose treatment included radiotherapy and nephrectomy. The receptors were gathered from a man aged 55 to 70 with renal cell carcinoma.

The chain joins TRBV7-3 to TRBJ1-4, with 7 bases fitting TRBD1. The CDR3 runs to 18 residues. V trimming: 4 bases; J trimming: 5 bases; junction bases outside the gene matches: 16. Germline V gene sequence: CDR1 SGHTA, CDR2 FQGTGA. This chain's CDR3 is CASSSQRADRRLNEKLFF. The DNA for the CDR3 is TGTGCCAGCAGCTCACAAAGGGCGGACAGGAGACTGAATGAAAAACTGTTTTTT.

The chain combines TRBV6-1 with TRBJ2-5; a weak D match, TRBD1 (6 bases). Germline assignment: CDR1 MNHNS and CDR2 SASEGT. V dropped 4 bases and J dropped 6 bases, with 15 bases sitting between them. CDR3 length equals 14 residues. The CDR3 protein is CASSGDISGKTQYF. The CDR3 DNA reads TGTGCCAGCAGTGGGGACATCTCAGGGAAGACCCAGTACTTC.

The chain combines TRBV9 with TRBJ2-3; maybe TRBD2 (6 bases). This CDR3 has 15 residues. V shed 7 bases and J shed 2 bases, with 17 bases lying between them. CDR1 and CDR2 (germline): SGDLS, YYNGEE. The CDR3 nucleotides are TGTGCCAGCGGAGCTAGGGACTCTTACACAGATACGCAGTATTTT. Translated: CASGARDSYTDTQYF.

In DNA form, the CDR3 reads TGTGCCAGCAGCTTGGAAGTATCGACAGGGGGTCAGCCCCAGCATTTT. It is translated as CASSLEVSTGGQPQHF. This chain connects TRBV5-4 to TRBJ1-5; 9 nucleotides agree with TRBD1. The CDR3 loop spans 16 amino acids. Germline CDR1 is SGHNT and CDR2 is YYREEE (reference sequence). Unmatched junction bases numbered 7, after V lost 0 bases and J lost 6 bases.

This clone was counted between two and nine times. The chain uses TRBV5-6 and TRBJ2-6, with D perhaps TRBD1 (5 bases). This CDR3 spans 15 amino acids. Trimming cost V 5 bases and J 3 bases, with 12 bases left between them. The germline V gene has CDR1 SGHDT and CDR2 YYEEEE. The CDR3 region has the DNA TGTGCCAGCAGGAAACAGGTTTATGGGGCCAACGTCCTGACTTTC. As protein: CASRKQVYGANVLTF.

The chain carries TRBV29-1 and TRBJ2-1; 7 bases match TRBD1. This CDR3 region has 16 residues. Germline trimming cut 4 bases from V and 3 bases from J; bases unmatched to any gene: 12. Germline V CDR1 and CDR2: SQVTM, ANQGSEA. The DNA for the CDR3 is TGCAGCGTTGGACGAAGGGGGCGTCTGGACTACAATGAGCAGTTCTTC. This encodes CSVGRRGRLDYNEQFF.

The chain is built from TRBV30 and TRBJ2-3; a weak D match, TRBD1 (6 bases). Trimming stripped 3 bases from V and 1 base from J, with 11 bases between. There are 14 residues in the CDR3. Germline lookup yields CDR1 GTSNPN and CDR2 SVGIG (reference sequence). The DNA of the CDR3 is TGTGCCTGGAGACCCAGGGGACGCACAGATACGCAGTATTTT. It codes for CAWRPRGRTDTQYF.

A few counts support this clone. J is TRBJ1-4 and V is TRBV20-1; D uncertain. Trimming stripped 5 bases from V and 8 bases from J, with 9 bases between. Looked up from germline, CDR1 is DFQATT and CDR2 is SNEGSKA (reference sequence). CDR3 length: 11 amino acids. CDR3 bases: TGCAGTGCTCATCGGCGGGAAAAACTGTTTTTT. Protein sequence: CSAHRREKLFF.

The CDR3 loop is CASSDSGLREQYF. CDR3 in DNA: TGTGCCAGCAGCGATTCGGGGTTGAGGGAGCAGTACTTC. This sequence joins TRBV5-6 and TRBJ2-7, with D perhaps TRBD2 (5 bases). The germline CDR1 and CDR2 sequences are SGHDT and YYEEEE. Trimming took 4 bases from V and 7 from J, leaving 15 bases between them. The CDR3 sequence is 13 residues long.

This clone has only a few counts. The V call is TRBV10-1, the J call TRBJ2-7; D unclear. Germline V CDR1 and CDR2: WNHNN, SYGVQD (reference sequence). The germline V and J ends were trimmed by 0 bases and 0 bases, with 21 bases remaining between them. The length of the CDR3 is 19 residues. The DNA for the CDR3 is TGCGCCAGCAGTGAGTCGTCCATATCCGACGGAGCCAACTCCTACGAGCAGTACTTC. It specifies CASSESSISDGANSYEQYF.

The V and J genes are TRBV7-8 and TRBJ2-1, with 7 bases aligning to TRBD2. Losses at the gene ends were 0 bases for V and 6 bases for J; bases not matched to a gene: 8. From germline, CDR1 is SGHVS and CDR2 FQNEAQ. The CDR3 covers 16 residues. The CDR3 loop reads CASSLARSSGFNEQFF. In DNA, the CDR3 is TGTGCCAGCAGCTTAGCGCGGTCTAGCGGTTTCAATGAGCAGTTCTTC. The whole variable domain, filled in from reference TRBV7-8 and TRBJ2-1, reads GAGVSQSPRYKVAKRGQDVALRCDPISGHVSLFWYQQALGQGPEFLTYFQNEAQLDKSGLPSDRFFAERPEGSVSTLKIQRTQQEDSAVYLCASSLARSSGFNEQFFGPGTRLTVL.

The rearrangement joins TRBV30 to TRBJ2-5, with TRBD1 matching 7 bases. CDR3 length: 13 amino acids. Germline V gene lookup returns CDR1 GTSNPN and CDR2 SVGIG (reference sequence). J gave up 2 bases and V 4 bases, and 4 bases lay outside the gene matches. CDR3 DNA: TGTGCCTGGAAGGGACAGCCTCAAGAGACCCAGTACTTC. Translation gives CAWKGQPQETQYF. Supplemented by reference TRBV30 and TRBJ2-5, the full variable domain reads SQTIHQWPATLVQPVGSPLSLECTVEGTSNPNLYWYRQAAGRGLQLLFYSVGIGQISSEVPQNLSASRPQDRQFILSSKKLLLSDSGFYLCAWKGQPQETQYFGPGTRLLVL.

This clone has more than one count but fewer than ten. J is TRBJ1-4 and V is TRBV6-1, with TRBD1 matching over 7 bases. Trimming at V came to 2 bases and at J to 6 bases, leaving 6 bases not matched to a gene. Germline lookup yields CDR1 MNHNS and CDR2 SASEGT. The CDR3 sequence is 15 residues long. CDR3 region: CASSEKRQGHEKLFF. CDR3 coding DNA: TGTGCCAGCAGTGAAAAGAGACAGGGACATGAAAAACTGTTTTTT.

The chain couples TRBV6-5 to TRBJ2-7; no clear D gene. The germline CDR1 and CDR2 sequences are MNHEY and SVGAGI. V dropped 7 bases and J dropped 0 bases, with 13 bases sitting between them. The CDR3 extends over 14 amino acids. For the CDR3, the DNA is TGTGCCAGCACCCCGACAACCTCCTCCTACGAGCAGTACTTC. Translation gives CASTPTTSSYEQYF.

The genes are TRBV7-9 and TRBJ2-2; the D is unclear. This CDR3 has 13 amino acids. V lost 5 bases to trimming and J lost 7 bases, with 11 bases between them. Germline CDR1 reads SEHNR; CDR2 reads FQNEAQ (reference sequence). CDR3 coding DNA: TGTGCCAGCAGCCTCCCTCGCGGCGGGGAGCTGTTTTTT. Residues: CASSLPRGGELFF.

This clone was observed a handful of times. The J gene is TRBJ1-1, the V gene TRBV5-1; D is possibly TRBD1 (5 bases). Germline CDR1 is SGHRS and CDR2 is YFSETQ. The V end was cut by 0 bases, the J end by 1 base, with 7 bases between. This CDR3 comprises 14 residues. The CDR3 loop is CASSLDRGNTEAFF. Written as DNA, the CDR3 is TGCGCCAGCAGCTTGGATAGGGGGAACACTGAAGCTTTCTTT.

V usage is TRBV19 and J usage is TRBJ2-7; perhaps TRBD2 as D (6 bases). CDR1 and CDR2 from the germline V gene are LNHDA and SQIVND (reference sequence). This CDR3 has 14 amino acids. V was shortened by 3 bases and J by 4 bases, with 13 bases between the two germline ends. CDR3 sequence reads: CASSMRRDDYEQYF. The CDR3, as DNA: TGTGCCAGTAGTATGAGGCGGGATGATTACGAGCAGTACTTC.

V and J are TRBV5-1 and TRBJ2-1; TRBD2 matches at 11 bases. The V and J ends lost 5 bases and 8 bases, in that order; junction bases with no gene match: 6. Germline loops: CDR1 SGHRS, CDR2 YFSETQ. CDR3 length: 14 amino acids. The chain's CDR3 is CASSSGRAGDEQFF. In nucleotides, the CDR3 is TGCGCCAGCAGTAGCGGGAGGGCGGGGGATGAGCAGTTCTTC.

This clone was found once. This chain uses TRBV5-1 with TRBJ1-2, with D unclear. This CDR3 contains 15 residues. Germline CDR1 reads SGHRS; CDR2 reads YFSETQ. V lost 0 bases to trimming and J lost 4 bases, with 13 bases between them. The CDR3, as DNA: TGCGCCAGCAGCTTGGCCGATGGGCGGAGCTATGGCTACACCTTC. This codes for CASSLADGRSYGYTF.

The chain carries TRBV7-9 and TRBJ1-1; no firm D call. Germline values: CDR1 SEHNR, CDR2 FQNEAQ (reference sequence). Trimming shortened V by 5 bases and J by 3 bases, and 10 bases separated the two germline ends. This CDR3 is 13 amino acids long. For the CDR3, the DNA is TGTGCCAGCAGCCCCTTTAGGGACACTGAAGCTTTCTTT. Amino acids: CASSPFRDTEAFF.

This clone came up a few times. The J gene is TRBJ1-1, the V gene TRBV15; D is perhaps TRBD1 (5 bases). V lost 0 bases and J lost 8, with 7 bases in between. The germline V gene has CDR1 LNHNV and CDR2 YYDKDF (reference sequence). CDR3 length: 12 amino acids. CDR3 loop: CATSRETGEAFF. In DNA form, the CDR3 reads TGTGCCACCAGCAGAGAAACAGGAGAAGCTTTCTTT.

The gene calls are TRBV9 and TRBJ2-7; D not certain. The germline V gene has CDR1 SGDLS and CDR2 YYNGEE. V was shortened by 0 bases and J by 3 bases, with 13 bases between the two germline ends. The CDR3 length is 15 residues. The CDR3 here is CASSVEPRSVYEQYF. DNA of the CDR3: TGTGCCAGCAGCGTAGAGCCCAGGTCCGTCTACGAGCAGTACTTC.

The CDR3, as DNA: TGTGCCAGCAGATACTTTAGCACAGATACGCAGTATTTT. Translated: CASRYFSTDTQYF. V and J are TRBV2 and TRBJ2-3, with D uncertain. Germline assignment: CDR1 SNHLY and CDR2 FYNNEI. V lost 6 bases, J lost 0 bases, and 7 bases lay in between. The CDR3 sequence is 13 residues long.

This chain uses TRBV2 with TRBJ2-2, with D perhaps being TRBD1 or TRBD2 (5 bases each). The CDR3 is 15 residues long. The germline gives CDR1 SNHLY, CDR2 FYNNEI. V lost 6 bases to trimming and J lost 1 base, with 12 bases between them. CDR3: CASSGTGRNTGELFF. DNA for the CDR3: TGTGCCAGCAGCGGGACGGGGAGGAACACCGGGGAGCTGTTTTTT.

This clone came up a few times. The chain combines TRBV10-3 with TRBJ2-3; tentative D call: TRBD2 (5 bases). V was cut by 0 bases and J by 9 bases, with 7 bases left in between. This CDR3 spans 12 amino acids. Germline loops: CDR1 ENHRY, CDR2 SYGVKD. The CDR3 nucleotides read TGTGCCATCAGTGAGTCTAGGGAGACGCAGTATTTT. It is translated as CAISESRETQYF.

CDR3 amino acids: CASSLGAMNTEAFF. DNA for the CDR3: TGTGCCAGCAGCTTAGGGGCAATGAACACTGAAGCTTTCTTT. The genes are TRBV7-9 and TRBJ1-1; D is unclear. Germline V gene data show CDR1 as SEHNR and CDR2 as FQNEAQ (reference sequence). CDR3 size: 14 residues. Trimming pared 1 base from V and 0 bases from J, leaving 6 bases between.

The chain couples TRBV7-9 to TRBJ1-3, with TRBD1 matching 7 bases. The J call may be mistaken, given a closer DNA end match to TRBJ2-2. Germline CDR1 and CDR2: SEHNR and FQNEAQ (reference sequence). This CDR3 contains 14 residues. The CDR3: CASAGTANTGELFF. The CDR3 DNA sequence: TGTGCCAGCGCCGGGACAGCGAACACCGGGGAGCTGTTTTTT.

The chain has TRBV29-1 and TRBJ2-3; maybe TRBD2 (6 bases). Trimming removed 8 bases at V and 1 base at J, with 13 bases between. CDR1 and CDR2 from the germline V gene are SQVTM and ANQGSEA. The CDR3 has 13 residues. The CDR3 is CSLGDFRTDTQYF. The CDR3 bases are TGCAGCTTAGGGGACTTTCGCACAGATACGCAGTATTTT.

There are a few counts of this clone. The chain couples TRBV6-6 to TRBJ1-1, with D maybe TRBD1 (5 bases). Germline CDR1 and CDR2: MNHNY and SVGAGI (reference sequence). With 7 bases removed from V and 10 bases from J, the gap between germline ends came to 13 bases. The CDR3 has 11 amino acids. The chain's CDR3 is CASTGTPGAFF. Written as DNA, the CDR3 is TGTGCCAGCACTGGGACCCCTGGAGCTTTCTTT.

This chain joins TRBV6-6 and TRBJ1-1; 8 bases fit TRBD1. Germline loops: CDR1 MNHNY, CDR2 SVGAGI (reference sequence). This CDR3 region has 13 residues. Germline trimming cut 2 bases from V and 10 bases from J; bases unmatched to any gene: 6. The CDR3, as DNA: TGTGCCAGCAGTTACGGACAGGGAGTTGGAGCTTTCTTT. This sequence encodes CASSYGQGVGAFF.

The CDR3 nucleotides are TGTGCCATCAGAAGGGGGAGTAGCGGAGCTATCACAGATACGCAGTATTTT. This translates into CAIRRGSSGAITDTQYF. The chain carries TRBV10-3 and TRBJ2-3; D may be TRBD1 or TRBD2 (6 bases each). CDR1 and CDR2 (germline): ENHRY, SYGVKD. The CDR3 runs 17 residues. V lost 6 bases to trimming and J lost 2 bases, with 21 bases between them.

This chain uses TRBV5-4 with TRBJ1-6, with D hard to call. The CDR3 has 16 amino acids. CDR1 and CDR2 from the germline V gene are SGHNT and YYREEE (reference sequence). V was trimmed by 0 bases and J by 6 bases, leaving 13 bases between them. The CDR3, as DNA: TGTGCCAGCAGCTTGGTCGGAGCAGGCCGTAATTCACCCCTCCACTTT. Translating it yields CASSLVGAGRNSPLHF. The entire variable domain, with the rest obtained from reference TRBV5-4 and TRBJ1-6, is as follows: ETGVTQSPTHLIKTRGQQVTLRCSSQSGHNTVSWYQQALGQGPQFIFQYYREEENGRGNFPPRFSGLQFPNYSSELNVNALELDDSALYLCASSLVGAGRNSPLHFGNGTRLTVT.